The next 18 T cell receptor beta chains were all read from a single sample in a study of regulatory T cells in long-lasting Graves disease. Time point defined: persistent/refractory GD, antithyroid drugs over 5 years with positive TRAb. With RNA extracted from PBMCs as input, the TCR library was made. Combining iRepertoire HTBI primers with Arm-PCR of CDR3 regions, the authors built TCR beta libraries. TCRdb analysed the multiplex PCR reads with MiXCR anew, one entry per CDR3 protein. The table has more than 650,000 distinct CDR3 sequences, around 30% seen once; the top ten hold roughly 41%. This sample comprised peripheral blood mononuclear cells (PBMCs), obtained when the disease was refractory, from a patient treated with antithyroid drugs. The receptors derive from a female donor with Graves disease.

This clonotype was counted only a few times. This may come from a read error, since a much larger clone is one base off. The chain links TRBV12-3 or TRBV12-4 to TRBJ1-1; D is ambiguous. Trimming removed 6 bases at V and 1 base at J, with 12 bases between. This CDR3 has 14 residues. The CDR3 reads CASSAGIGNTEAFF. The CDR3 coding sequence is TGTGCCAGCAGCGCCGGGATAGGGAACACTGAAGCTTTCTTT.

The chain carries TRBV27 and TRBJ2-7, with 9 bases that match TRBD2. CDR1 and CDR2 from the germline V gene are MNHEY and SMNVEV (reference sequence). V lost 3 bases, J lost 5 bases, and 5 bases stayed unmatched. The CDR3 covers 14 residues. DNA for the CDR3: TGTGCCAGCAGTTTCGCTAGCGGGATGAACGAGCAGTACTTC. Residues: CASSFASGMNEQYF.

This chain joins TRBV12-3 or TRBV12-4 and TRBJ2-2; tentatively, D is TRBD1 (5 bases). V was shortened by 5 bases and J by 1 base, with 8 bases between the two germline ends. CDR3 length equals 14 residues. CDR3 coding DNA: TGTGCCAGCAGTCCCGACAGGAACACCGGGGAGCTGTTTTTT. Protein: CASSPDRNTGELFF.

This chain uses TRBV6-5 with TRBJ1-1; 11 nucleotides line up with TRBD1. The germline V gene encodes CDR1 MNHEY and CDR2 SVGAGI. V shed 2 bases, J shed 10 bases, and the junction held 6 bases outside the gene matches. The CDR3 loop spans 14 amino acids. This CDR3 is CASSYMRGTGGAFF. The CDR3 region has the DNA TGTGCCAGCAGTTACATGAGGGGGACAGGGGGAGCTTTCTTT.

This clonotype was counted a few times. The CDR3 DNA follows: TGTGCCATCGTCCCAGACAGGGGGCATGGCTATGGCTACACCTTC. This translates into CAIVPDRGHGYGYTF. V usage is TRBV10-3 and J usage is TRBJ1-2; 10 bases agree with TRBD1. CDR3 length equals 15 residues. V lost 8 bases and J lost 4; bases outside the gene matches: 10. Germline lookup yields CDR1 ENHRY and CDR2 SYGVKD.

Concerning this clonotype itself: One end of the junction fails to match germline, which may point to a read error. The rearrangement joins TRBV6-1 to TRBJ1-1; a possible D gene is TRBD1 (6 bases). Germline V lookup: CDR1 MNHNS, CDR2 SASEGT. The CDR3 loop spans 12 amino acids. The chain's CDR3 is CAGRTGLTEALF. The CDR3 DNA sequence: TGTGCCGGTAGAACAGGGTTGACTGAAGCTCTCTTT.

This clonotype was counted a few times. The J gene is TRBJ1-1, the V gene TRBV19; D is ambiguous. The CDR3 consists of 14 residues. Germline assignment: CDR1 LNHDA and CDR2 SQIVND (reference sequence). V lost 5 bases, J lost 13 bases, and 23 bases lay in between. As DNA, the CDR3 is TGTGCCAGTAGTCGTCTCACTGGAGGCCGGGGAGTTTTCTTT. Encoded protein: CASSRLTGGRGVFF.

This clonotype was counted at least ten times. The chain couples TRBV12-3 or TRBV12-4 to TRBJ1-5; D is perhaps TRBD1 (5 bases). The length of the CDR3 is 16 residues. Trimming took off 2 bases at V and 4 bases at J, with 15 bases between the two ends. This CDR3 reads CASSLSGQGPNQPQHF. CDR3 nucleotides: TGTGCCAGCAGTTTAAGTGGGCAGGGTCCGAATCAGCCCCAGCATTTT.

The rearrangement links TRBV11-1 to TRBJ1-2; no clear D. Trimming removed 4 bases at V and 2 bases at J, with 8 bases between. CDR3 length: 13 amino acids. Germline V gene data show CDR1 as SGHAT and CDR2 as FQDESV (reference sequence). The CDR3 DNA sequence: TGTGCCAGCAGCTCAATCCAAAACTATGGCTACACCTTC. Translated, it gives CASSSIQNYGYTF.

This clonotype was picked up a small number of times. The rearrangement uses TRBV6-2 or TRBV6-3 and TRBJ2-2; D gene unclear. From germline, CDR1 is MNHEY and CDR2 SVGEGT. The germline V and J ends were trimmed by 7 bases and 4 bases, with 13 bases remaining between them. CDR3 size: 14 residues. The CDR3 coding sequence is TGTGCCAGCACCCTGATGGCCCGCACCGGGGAGCTGTTTTTT. Its translation: CASTLMARTGELFF.

The J gene is TRBJ2-3, the V gene TRBV7-9, with unresolved D. V was cut by 2 bases and J by 0 bases, with 9 bases left in between. CDR3 length: 15 residues. Looked up from germline, CDR1 is SEHNR and CDR2 is FQNEAQ (reference sequence). CDR3 sequence reads: CASSLTDYSTDTQYF. CDR3 bases: TGTGCCAGCAGCTTAACGGATTATAGCACAGATACGCAGTATTTT.

The chain couples TRBV7-9 to TRBJ2-2, with D hard to call. Trimming took off 4 bases at V and 0 bases at J, with 9 bases between the two ends. Germline V lookup: CDR1 SEHNR, CDR2 FQNEAQ (reference sequence). The CDR3 sequence is 15 residues long. The CDR3 loop reads CASSSVNPNTGELFF. The CDR3 DNA sequence: TGTGCCAGCAGCTCCGTTAACCCGAACACCGGGGAGCTGTTTTTT.

This clonotype was recorded a few times. The chain combines TRBV7-2 with TRBJ1-4; no reliable D call. The CDR3 is made up of 16 amino acids. Per germline, CDR1 SGHTA and CDR2 FQGNSA. Trimming cost V 0 bases and J 3 bases, with 11 bases left between them. This CDR3 reads CASSLAHGLANEKLFF. CDR3 bases: TGTGCCAGCAGCTTAGCGCATGGGTTGGCTAATGAAAAACTGTTTTTT.

The V and J genes are TRBV19 and TRBJ1-1; D is unclear. This CDR3 spans 15 amino acids. Germline V gene lookup returns CDR1 LNHDA and CDR2 SQIVND (reference sequence). V dropped 5 bases and J dropped 5 bases, with 18 bases sitting between them. CDR3 nucleotide sequence: TGTGCCAGTAGTTCAATGGAGGGTTTGGGGACTGAAGCTTTCTTT. It encodes CASSSMEGLGTEAFF.

At least ten counts were recorded for this clonotype. The chain has TRBV12-3 or TRBV12-4 and TRBJ1-4; tentatively, D is TRBD1 (5 bases). The CDR3 length is 15 residues. V gave up 4 bases and J gave up 7 bases, with 16 bases separating them. This CDR3 reads CASSSTGRVIEKLFF. The CDR3 region has the DNA TGTGCCAGCAGTTCGACGGGGCGTGTGATTGAAAAACTGTTTTTT.

This chain joins TRBV2 and TRBJ1-3; D remains ambiguous. Germline values: CDR1 SNHLY, CDR2 FYNNEI. The V and J ends lost 6 bases and 1 base respectively, with 10 bases between them. This CDR3 comprises 14 residues. CDR3 DNA sequence: TGTGCCAGCAGCCTACAGAGATCTGGAAACACCATATATTTT. This sequence encodes CASSLQRSGNTIYF.

The rearrangement joins TRBV30 to TRBJ1-2, with D uncertain. The germline V and J ends were trimmed by 3 bases and 3 bases, with 14 bases remaining between them. Germline V lookup: CDR1 GTSNPN, CDR2 SVGIG (reference sequence). The CDR3 sequence is 14 residues long. DNA for the CDR3: TGTGCCTGGAGAGCAATTGGACGGTACTATGGCTACACCTTC. Its translation is CAWRAIGRYYGYTF.

This clonotype was observed at least ten times. The rearrangement joins TRBV12-3 or TRBV12-4 to TRBJ1-1; a possible D gene is TRBD1 (5 bases). This CDR3 spans 15 amino acids. Trimming shortened V by 5 bases and J by 3 bases, and 16 bases separated the two germline ends. CDR3 loop: CASSVPGGTDTEAFF. The CDR3 DNA follows: TGTGCCAGCAGTGTCCCCGGGGGGACGGACACTGAAGCTTTCTTT.